This T cell receptor (beta chain) was observed in a study of patients and donors after allogeneic stem cell transplantation. This clonotype has more than one count but fewer than ten. Trimming left V 0 bases short and J 8 bases short, with 8 bases between. Germline V CDR1 and CDR2: SGHKS, YYEKEE (reference sequence). The CDR3 runs to 13 residues. TCRdb redid the calling of the RT-PCR reads with MiXCR, one entry per CDR3 protein. The table lists a few hundred thousand distinct CDR3 sequences, around 41% of them singletons, with 11% in the top ten. The rearrangement joins TRBV5-5 to TRBJ1-4; no clear D gene. Sequencing was performed on blood, either unsorted or a sorted T cell fraction (not recorded which). The sequence came from a human donor who was either an allogeneic HSCT recipient or a stem cell or donor lymphocyte infusion donor (not recorded which). It is not recorded whose cells these are; they may come from a transplant donor. The CDR3 region has the DNA TGTGCCAGCAGCTTGGGGTCGCGGGAAAAACTGTTTTTT. Protein: CASSLGSREKLFF.